This T cell receptor (beta chain) was profiled in a study of human T cells and chemical hapten exposure. The sample holds many counts of this clonotype. The time point: patch test 2, 6 weeks after DPC sensitization. Treatment indicated: therapeutic diphenylcyclopropenone sensitization with weekly scalp DPC. MiXCR was run by TCRdb on the RACE reads, yielding one entry per CDR3 protein. The sample carries a few hundred thousand distinct CDR3 sequences, about 6.3% recorded once. CDR3 length equals 13 residues. V was shortened by 7 bases and J by 2 bases, with 10 bases between the two germline ends. CDR1 is MNHEY and CDR2 is SVGEGT in the germline V gene.

This specimen consisted of whole blood, obtained in connection with sensitization to the hapten diphenylcyclopropenone (DPC). The genes are TRBV6-2 or TRBV6-3 and TRBJ2-3; D might be TRBD1 (6 bases). This sequence was found in a woman aged 18-30 years with alopecia areata. Some clones in this sample may be carry-over from other donors' samples. The CDR3 region is CASTGHTTDTQYF. The CDR3 nucleotides read TGTGCCAGCACGGGACATACCACAGATACGCAGTATTTT.